This TCR beta chain emerged from a study of T cell responses to AZD1222 COVID-19 vaccine. Study results and limitations: Repertoire sampling occurred only after the peak T cell response. Regions left unmutated in variants are reportedly the target of nearly half of spike-specific TCRs. Donor demographics were predominantly white British with a female majority; clonal diversity may be underestimated. Spike as a whole was targeted by vaccine-associated CD4 TCRs, dominant at 160-218 and 743-854.

Germline CDR1 is MNHEY and CDR2 is SVGAGI. There are 13 residues in the CDR3. The V gene lost 6 bases and the J gene lost 1 base, with 7 bases spanning the gap. The table lists this clone with a few counts. The antigen is undetermined. Profiling relied on immunoSEQ multiplex PCR, and the TCRdb table lists in-frame clones only, not all of them. Of 140,000 to 150,000 clones in the sample, around nine tenths were seen once. J is TRBJ1-5 and V is TRBV6-5; TRBD1 might be the D (5 bases). The sequencing here drew on peripheral blood, taken on day 0 of AZD1222 vaccination. The source is an adult in good health. The CDR3 coding sequence is TGTGCCAGCAGGGGGGGGAGCAATCAGCCCCAGCATTTT. It yields the protein CASRGGSNQPQHF.